The present TCR beta chain was sequenced within a study of blood T cells in healthy people across ages (dated by TCRdb to between 2015 and 2017). Describing the broader study: In model experiments, roughly one uniquely barcoded TCR beta cDNA molecule per two T cells was captured by template switching. To track age-related changes in TCR beta repertoire diversity, the study relied on deep sequencing normalized with unique cDNA molecular identifiers. Using the same blood draw, the study looked at two additional independent replicas of 1 million unique cDNA reads for two donors, one aged 18 to 30 and the other aged 80 or older. Donors of different ages were randomly distributed across sequencing lanes to avoid experimental bias. Donors were grouped into four age groups: young (average about 15 years), middle-aged (39), aged (over 55) and long-lived (approximately 78).

Library preparation was by 5' RACE. The sequencer was an Illumina HiSeq 2500. A second PCR of about 7 to 12 cycles was run with a J-beta primer mix and a sample-barcoded 5' primer. Each TCR beta cDNA molecule received a unique molecular identifier from a template-switch 5' adaptor carrying 12 random nucleotides. At least 3 million CDR3-containing paired-end reads were obtained from each sample. First-strand cDNA was synthesized from all RNA with the Mint cDNA synthesis kit, primed by a TRBC-specific oligonucleotide. All cDNA was treated with uracil-DNA glycosylase and then went through a first 18-cycle PCR with the universal primers M1SS and BC2_uni_R. Per the original workflow: For normalization, 1 million high-quality reads, each with a distinct molecular identifier, were randomly selected from each sample. Reads sharing molecular identifiers were discarded rather than binned into consensus sequences. MiTCR, with a Q25 quality threshold and the strictest error-elimination algorithm, was used for CDR3 identification, clonotype clustering and error correction. A nonparametric unseen species model with Euler transformation was used to estimate a lower bound on total TCR beta diversity. TCRdb's own reprocessing of the public reads used fastp at Q25 and MiXCR and kept productive beta chains. Rows with one shared CDR3 protein collapse into an entry with the most common genes and DNA. The V and J calls come from TCRdb's annotation, not from the publication. This sample has hundreds of thousands of distinct CDR3 sequences in its table, and roughly 49% of those were observed once. 25% to 35% of the sample comes from the top ten.

The donors were roughly 40 Caucasian individuals from Russia, aged roughly 6 to 100 years, who were systemically healthy. Roughly 9 milliliters of peripheral blood were drawn from each donor into EDTA-treated Vacutainer tubes. Ficoll-Paque density-gradient centrifugation was used to isolate PBMCs, with at least 6.5 million per sample. Total RNA was extracted from PBMCs with Trizol reagent, with at least 6 micrograms obtained per sample. For every donor, an aliquot of PBMCs went through flow cytometry to measure the percentages of naive CD45RAhigh/CD27high T cells. Remarks on this clonotype: It has no known antigen specificity. No base quality information exists; no much larger clone differs at one position.

The research as a whole found: Total diversity estimates from one million sequenced T cells were considered lower bounds and underestimates. A strong correlation was found between observed TCR beta diversity and the percentage of naive T cells measured by flow cytometry. Compared with the aged group, more naive CD4+ T cells, fewer expanded clones and increased TCR diversity were shown by the long-lived group, suggesting age selection. Because the CMV infection status of the donors was unknown, age-related changes in expanded clonotypes may potentially have been confounded. As age increased, observed TCR beta diversity per million T cells dropped in a roughly linear way, and a significant reduction was already evident by age about 40. Conclusive comparison of naive and antigen-experienced compartments was prevented by the profiling of bulk unsorted PBMCs.

The germline V gene yields MNHEY for CDR1 and SVGAGI for CDR2. Unmatched junction bases come to 4, with V trimmed by 2 bases and J by 8 bases. Spanning cysteine to phenylalanine, the CDR3 consists of 13 amino acids. Just CDR3 DNA is preserved here, 39 bases in frame from base 1. Sequenced: blood. This sequence was found in a woman aged 55-75 years in good health. This chain joins TRBV6-5 to TRBJ1-2; 8 bases in the junction line up with TRBD1. The CDR3 reads as follows: CASSYAGGRGYTF. The DNA is TGTGCCAGCAGTTACGCAGGGGGCCGGGGCTACACCTTC.